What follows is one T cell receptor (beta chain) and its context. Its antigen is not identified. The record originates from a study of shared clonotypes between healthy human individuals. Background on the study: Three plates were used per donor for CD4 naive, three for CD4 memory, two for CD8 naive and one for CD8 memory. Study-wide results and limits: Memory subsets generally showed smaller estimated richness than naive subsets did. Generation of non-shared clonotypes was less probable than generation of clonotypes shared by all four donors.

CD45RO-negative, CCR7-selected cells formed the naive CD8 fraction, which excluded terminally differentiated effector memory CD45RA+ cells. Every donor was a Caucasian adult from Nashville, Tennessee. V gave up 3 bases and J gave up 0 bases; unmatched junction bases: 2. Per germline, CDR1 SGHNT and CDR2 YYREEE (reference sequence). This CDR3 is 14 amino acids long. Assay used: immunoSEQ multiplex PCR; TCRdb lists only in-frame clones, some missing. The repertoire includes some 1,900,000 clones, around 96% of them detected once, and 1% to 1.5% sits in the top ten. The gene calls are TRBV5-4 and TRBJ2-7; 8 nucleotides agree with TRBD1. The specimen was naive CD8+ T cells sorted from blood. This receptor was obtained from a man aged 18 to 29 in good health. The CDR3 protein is CASSWTGPSYEQYF. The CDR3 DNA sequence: TGTGCCAGCAGCTGGACAGGGCCCTCCTACGAGCAGTACTTC.